This TCR beta chain is drawn from a study of blood T cell repertoires in COVID-19. As for the study in general: Samples representing acute and convalescent COVID-19 were sourced from the United States, Italy and Spain. T cells, B-cell-depleted T cells, or PBMCs supplied cDNA or gDNA.

Cohort assignment relied on participant-reported clinical history. Generated by immunoSEQ multiplex PCR, the TCRdb table keeps only in-frame clones and is missing some. The sample yields some 260,000 clones, approximately 84% seen once. Germline-derived CDR1 and CDR2 are GTSNPN and SVGIG (reference sequence). V gave up 1 base and J gave up 7 bases, with 17 bases separating them. This CDR3 region has 14 residues. The TCR was taken from a man between 35 and 55 years old who had recovered from COVID-19. Input material: PBMCs or T cells enriched from blood (not recorded which). The V call is TRBV30, the J call TRBJ2-7; D possibly corresponds to TRBD1 (5 bases). The CDR3 here is CAWSGGLGPKEQYF. CDR3 DNA sequence: TGTGCCTGGAGTGGCGGATTGGGGCCTAAGGAGCAGTACTTC.